Listed below are T cell receptor beta chains from one sample, sequenced in a study of T cell responses to AZD1222 COVID-19 vaccine. Sequencing used immunoSEQ multiplex PCR; TCRdb keeps in-frame clones, though not all of them. Among about 160,000 clones, 92% were seen once, and the ten largest hold approximately 3.4%. The sample here was peripheral blood, taken 28 days after the second AZD1222 dose. These receptors were collected from an adult who received the AZD1222 COVID-19 vaccine. The CDR3 runs from the conserved cysteine through the conserved F or W. A D gene is named only where the DNA matches it firmly. The size entry is marked missing in some rows and otherwise reads once, few, many or a size class.

J gene	V gene	D gene	clone size	CDR3 DNA	CDR3 protein
TRBJ1-1	TRBV4-2	TRBD1	.	TGTGCCAGCAGCCAAGGCTGGACAGGGGGGAACACTGAAGCTTTCTTT	CASSQGWTGGNTEAFF
TRBJ1-1	TRBV27	.	.	TGTGCCAGCAGTTTATCTCAGAGGCGGGACACTGAAGCTTTCTTT	CASSLSQRRDTEAFF
TRBJ1-2	TRBV28	TRBD1	.	TGTGCCAGCAGCTTGCCCAGGACCTACAGGGGGAATAATGGCTACACCTTC	CASSLPRTYRGNNGYTF
TRBJ1-2	TRBV5-4	TRBD1	.	TGTGCCAGCAGCAACAACGGACAGGCCAAGGCCCACACCTTC	CASSNNGQAKAHTF
TRBJ2-3	TRBV29-1	TRBD1	once	TGCAGCGCGATCCCCGGGACAGGGACAGATACGCAGTATTTT	CSAIPGTGTDTQYF
TRBJ2-5	TRBV29-1	.	.	TGCAGCGCCCAAGGGGCGGGAAGGGAGACCCAGTACTTC	CSAQGAGRETQYF
TRBJ1-1	TRBV12-3/TRBV12-4	.	.	TGTGCCAGCAGTCCCAAGAAGGGGCCTGCTTTCTTT	CASSPKKGPAFF
TRBJ2-7	TRBV5-1	.	.	TGCGCCAGCAGCAAAGACAGGTACGCCGAGCAGTACTTC	CASSKDRYAEQYF
TRBJ1-5	TRBV6-5	.	.	TGTGCCAGCAGACGGGGGGCGTTGAATCAGCCCCAGCATTTT	CASRRGALNQPQHF
TRBJ1-1	TRBV28	.	.	TGTGCCAGCAGTTCAGGGTCGGACACTGAAGCTTTCTTT	CASSSGSDTEAFF
TRBJ2-3	TRBV30	.	.	TGTGCCTGGAAGGGGGGACTCGACAATACGCAGTATTTT	CAWKGGLDNTQYF
TRBJ1-1	TRBV7-9	.	.	TGTGCCAGCAGCTTGCAGGGTAGGGACACTGAAGCTTTCTTT	CASSLQGRDTEAFF
TRBJ2-5	TRBV27	TRBD1	.	TGTGCCAGCAGTTTACGACAGGGGGCAGGGGAGACCCAGTACTTC	CASSLRQGAGETQYF
TRBJ2-1	TRBV19	.	.	TGTGCCAGTAGTATCTTAGTGGCGTCCCATGAGCAGTTCTTC	CASSILVASHEQFF
TRBJ2-5	TRBV30	TRBD2	.	TGTGCCTGGGGAAGCTGGAGGACTAGCGGGGCGCAAGAGACCCAGTACTTC	CAWGSWRTSGAQETQYF
TRBJ2-3	TRBV3-1/TRBV3-2	TRBD2	.	TGTGCCAGCAGCCCGACTAGCGGGGTCATTAATACGCAGTATTTT	CASSPTSGVINTQYF
TRBJ1-2	TRBV7-8	.	.	TGTGCCAGCAGCGCCAGGGGCTATGGCTACACCTTC	CASSARGYGYTF
TRBJ2-4	TRBV29-1	.	.	TGCAGCGTTGAAGTTGGTGAGGACGGGAACATTCAGTACTTC	CSVEVGEDGNIQYF
TRBJ2-1	TRBV9	.	.	TGTGCCAGCAGCGCCGAGGTTCGTAATGAGCAGTTCTTC	CASSAEVRNEQFF
TRBJ2-4	TRBV13	.	.	TGTGCCAGCAGCTTCGGACAGTGGAACATTCAGTACTTC	CASSFGQWNIQYF
TRBJ1-4	TRBV4-1	TRBD1	.	TGCGCCAGCAGCCAAGCAGGGGGTCTTGAAAAACTGTTTTTT	CASSQAGGLEKLFF
TRBJ1-1	TRBV5-1	.	.	TGCGCCAGCAGCCCCCAGACAGAGAACACTGAAGCTTTCTTT	CASSPQTENTEAFF
TRBJ1-2	TRBV7-9	.	.	TGTGCCAGCAGCTTAGCAGTTAGTATTGGTGGCTACACCTTC	CASSLAVSIGGYTF
TRBJ2-5	TRBV28	.	.	TGTGCCAGCAGTTTAACGACAGCGCAAGAGACCCAGTACTTC	CASSLTTAQETQYF
TRBJ2-7	TRBV12-5	TRBD2	once	TGTGCTAGTGGTTTGGGGGGGACTAGCGGGAGATCGGAATACTTC	CASGLGGTSGRSEYF
TRBJ1-5	TRBV6-5	.	.	TGTGCCAGCAACGGTCGGCAGGGCCCTTTGATGGCCCAGCATTTT	CASNGRQGPLMAQHF
TRBJ1-5	TRBV30	.	.	TGTGCCTGGAGTAGAACAGCCATAAATCAGCCCCAGCATTTT	CAWSRTAINQPQHF
TRBJ2-7	TRBV6-1	TRBD2	few	TGTGCCAGCAGTGAAGCGGCTAGCGGGAGTTACGAGCAGTACTTC	CASSEAASGSYEQYF
TRBJ1-6	TRBV11-3	.	.	TGTGCCAGCAGCTTAGGCCAGCGCGACTCACCCCTCCACTTT	CASSLGQRDSPLHF
TRBJ1-5	TRBV10-3	TRBD1	.	TGTGCCATCAGCCCGGGACAGGGGCGTCAGCCCCAGCATTTT	CAISPGQGRQPQHF
TRBJ1-4	TRBV14	.	.	TGTGCCAGCAGCGCGGGGGCGAGGGATGAAAAACTGTTTTTT	CASSAGARDEKLFF
TRBJ2-1	TRBV25-1	.	.	TGTGCCAGCAGTAGGGGGAATGAGCAGTTCTTC	CASSRGNEQFF
TRBJ2-6	TRBV3-1/TRBV3-2	.	once	TGTGCCAGCAGCCAAGCAGGTGGGGCCAACGTCCTGACTTTC	CASSQAGGANVLTF
TRBJ1-1	TRBV10-1	.	.	TGCGCCAGCAGTGAGTCGCGTCGGGGCACCACTGAAGCTTTCTTT	CASSESRRGTTEAFF
TRBJ2-1	TRBV5-1	TRBD1	.	TGCGCCAGCAGCCCGACCGTGACAGGGGTGATGTACAATGAGCAGTTCTTC	CASSPTVTGVMYNEQFF
TRBJ2-1	TRBV9	.	.	TGTGCCAGCAGCCTCAGAGGCGTAGCTCGGGATGAGCAGTTCTTC	CASSLRGVARDEQFF
TRBJ2-1	TRBV5-1	TRBD2	.	TGCGCCAGCCAGCGGGAGGTTTTATACAATGAGCAGTTCTTC	CASQREVLYNEQFF
TRBJ1-2	TRBV2	.	.	TGTGCCAGCATTGGATTACGCAGGGCCAACTATGGCTACACCTTC	CASIGLRRANYGYTF
TRBJ2-2	TRBV15	TRBD1	.	TGTGCCACCAGTACCCTGGGACAGGGGGGAACCGGGGAGCTGTTTTTT	CATSTLGQGGTGELFF
TRBJ1-2	TRBV29-1	.	.	TGCAGCGTCCGCCCTGGGGTCGGTGGCTACACCTTC	CSVRPGVGGYTF
TRBJ1-5	TRBV27	.	.	TGTGCCAGCAGTATGACAGATAGCAATCAGCCCCAGCATTTT	CASSMTDSNQPQHF
TRBJ2-1	TRBV9	.	.	TGTGCCAGCAGCGTACCACTGGGACCCGGGGGTGAGCAGTTCTTC	CASSVPLGPGGEQFF
TRBJ2-5	TRBV5-1	.	.	TGCGCCAGCAGAGGGACGGGCCAAGAGACCCAGTACTTC	CASRGTGQETQYF
TRBJ1-2	TRBV28	TRBD1	.	TGTGCCAGCAGGACAGGGGGAAACTATGGCTACACCTTC	CASRTGGNYGYTF
TRBJ2-3	TRBV18	.	.	TGTGCCAGCTCACCATTCAGCGGACCTAGCACAGATACGCAGTATTTT	CASSPFSGPSTDTQYF
TRBJ2-3	TRBV11-2	TRBD2	.	TGTGCCAGCAGCTTAGCGCTAGCGGTGAGCACAGATACGCAGTATTTT	CASSLALAVSTDTQYF
TRBJ1-1	TRBV24-1	.	.	TGTGCCACCAGTGTCCCAGGGGCCAGGGAAGCTTTCTTT	CATSVPGAREAFF
TRBJ2-7	TRBV5-6	TRBD1	.	TGTGCCAGCAGCCGGGACAGGGGATTCTACGAGCAGTACTTC	CASSRDRGFYEQYF
TRBJ2-5	TRBV15	.	once	TGTGCCACCAGCAGAGATACGGAGACCCAGTACTTC	CATSRDTETQYF
TRBJ1-2	TRBV6-1	.	.	TGTGCCAGCAGTGAAGTAGACAGCTATGGCTACACCTTC	CASSEVDSYGYTF